One sample yielded the 23 T cell receptor beta chains listed below, sequenced in a study of blood T cell repertoires in COVID-19. The protocol was immunoSEQ multiplex PCR, while the TCRdb copy is restricted to in-frame clones and leaves out a portion. This sample carries about 160,000 clones, around 85% of them seen once, and the ten largest clones take over 3%. The source material was peripheral blood. These TCRs come from a human donor with acute or convalescent COVID-19. The donor label of this sample is uncertain.

The chain employs TRBV2 and TRBJ2-2; 8 bases agree with TRBD1. Germline V gene lookup returns CDR1 SNHLY and CDR2 FYNNEI. Germline trimming cut 6 bases from V and 1 base from J; bases unmatched to any gene: 4. The CDR3 extends over 15 amino acids. The CDR3 spells CASSVTGGNTGELFF. The CDR3, as DNA: TGTGCCAGCAGCGTTACAGGGGGGAACACCGGGGAGCTGTTTTTT.

The chain recombines TRBV2 with TRBJ1-5; 10 bases fit TRBD1. Germline CDR1 SNHLY, CDR2 FYNNEI. The CDR3 spans 12 residues. J gave up 7 bases and V 9 bases, and 3 bases lay outside the gene matches. As DNA, the CDR3 is TGTGCCAGTGGACAGGGGGACCAGCCCCAGCATTTT. This sequence encodes CASGQGDQPQHF.

The chain employs TRBV15 and TRBJ2-7; 8 positions match TRBD2. The CDR3 extends over 16 amino acids. Looked up from germline, CDR1 is LNHNV and CDR2 is YYDKDF (reference sequence). V lost 0 bases to trimming and J lost 0 bases; unmatched junction nucleotides: 4. In DNA, the CDR3 is TGTGCCACCAGCAGAGATCTCACTAGCGGCTCCTACGAGCAGTACTTC. Protein product: CATSRDLTSGSYEQYF.

This clone was found once. The rearrangement links TRBV16 to TRBJ1-3; the D is unclear. V lost 3 bases and J lost 0, with 12 bases in between. The CDR3 is 16 residues long. Germline values: CDR1 KGHSY, CDR2 FQNENV. CDR3 nucleotides: TGTGCCAGCAGCCAGATTATGGGCTACTCTGGAAACACCATATATTTT. Protein: CASSQIMGYSGNTIYF.

In its sample, this clone was seen a few times. V gene TRBV6-1 combines with J gene TRBJ1-3, with a possible D match to TRBD1 (6 bases). The V end lost 4 bases, the J end lost 1 base, and 14 bases lay between the germline ends. This CDR3 is built from 16 residues. Germline CDR1 reads MNHNS; CDR2 reads SASEGT. The CDR3 nucleotides read TGTGCCAGCAGTGCCACGACTACAGGGTCTGGAAACACCATATATTTT. This gives the protein CASSATTTGSGNTIYF.

The rearrangement links TRBV5-1 to TRBJ2-1, with 8 bases matching TRBD1. CDR3 size: 14 residues. Looked up from germline, CDR1 is SGHRS and CDR2 is YFSETQ. After removal of 7 bases from V and 7 bases from J, the junction contained 10 bases not matched to a gene. Here the CDR3 reads CASSPRGQANEQFF. Written as DNA, the CDR3 is TGCGCCAGCTCTCCCAGGGGGCAAGCGAATGAGCAGTTCTTC.

The genes are TRBV18 and TRBJ1-2; weak D call: TRBD1 (6 bases). V was trimmed by 0 bases and J by 6 bases, leaving 11 bases between them. Germline values: CDR1 KGHSH, CDR2 LQKENI. The CDR3 loop spans 14 amino acids. The CDR3 loop reads CASSPPGHSNGYTF. As DNA, the CDR3 is TGTGCCAGCTCACCACCGGGACATAGTAATGGCTACACCTTC.

DNA for the CDR3: TGTGCCAGCAGTTTAGAAAGAAGGAGTTGGCAGTACTTC. This encodes CASSLERRSWQYF. The chain joins TRBV27 to TRBJ2-7; D remains unclear. V lost 2 bases and J 9 bases, leaving 14 bases between the germline ends. This CDR3 is 13 amino acids long. Germline loops: CDR1 MNHEY, CDR2 SMNVEV (reference sequence).

This clone was observed a handful of times. A junction end diverges from the germline sequence, so it may reflect a read error. This chain joins TRBV6-1 and TRBJ2-1, with 10 bases aligning to TRBD1. This CDR3 has 16 amino acids. CDR1 MNHNS and CDR2 SASEGT come from the germline V gene. CDR3 sequence reads: CASGDLTGGAVGEQFF. CDR3 nucleotides: TGTGCCAGCGGTGACTTGACAGGGGGCGCGGTAGGTGAGCAGTTCTTC.

The chain employs TRBV19 and TRBJ1-1, with 9 bases fitting TRBD1. The CDR3 is made up of 15 amino acids. Trimming took 4 bases from V and 4 from J; bases not matched to a gene: 7. Germline CDR1 is LNHDA and CDR2 is SQIVND (reference sequence). The CDR3 DNA is TGTGCCAGTAGTACCTTGACAGGGGGAGGCACTGAAGCTTTCTTT. This codes for CASSTLTGGGTEAFF.

This chain connects TRBV7-2 to TRBJ1-1, with D uncertain. The CDR3 consists of 11 residues. V lost 4 bases and J lost 6, with 6 bases in between. Germline lookup yields CDR1 SGHTA and CDR2 FQGNSA. The CDR3 region is CASSSRAEAFF. CDR3 nucleotides: TGTGCCAGCAGCTCGAGGGCTGAAGCTTTCTTT.

This clone was observed a handful of times. This chain uses TRBV12-3 or TRBV12-4 with TRBJ1-1, with a possible D match to TRBD1 (6 bases). The CDR3 loop spans 13 amino acids. The V and J ends lost 6 bases and 1 base respectively, with 9 bases between them. CDR3 sequence (DNA): TGTGCCAGCAGAACACAGGGGAACACTGAAGCTTTCTTT. Its protein is CASRTQGNTEAFF.

The rearrangement uses TRBV7-2 and TRBJ1-6; 7 bases map to TRBD1. Looked up from germline, CDR1 is SGHTA and CDR2 is FQGNSA. J lost 7 bases, V lost 3 bases, and 6 bases had no gene match. The CDR3 covers 15 residues. The CDR3 sequence: CASSFRQGANSPLHF. The CDR3 region has the DNA TGTGCCAGCAGCTTTCGACAGGGAGCAAATTCACCCCTCCACTTT.

This chain's CDR3 is CASSLLAGDETQYF. Written as DNA, the CDR3 is TGTGCCAGCAGCCTACTAGCGGGGGATGAGACCCAGTACTTC. V usage is TRBV7-2 and J usage is TRBJ2-5; 11 bases align to TRBD2. With 5 bases clipped from V and 5 bases from J, the junction kept 4 bases outside the gene matches. The CDR3 runs to 14 residues. Germline V lookup: CDR1 SGHTA, CDR2 FQGNSA.

The V call is TRBV7-2, the J call TRBJ2-3; 9 nucleotides line up with TRBD2. The CDR3 loop spans 18 amino acids. Germline trimming cut 5 bases from V and 8 bases from J; bases unmatched to any gene: 20. CDR1 is SGHTA and CDR2 is FQGNSA in the germline V gene. CDR3 in DNA: TGTGCCAGCAGCCTAACGGTAACGCTAGCGGGGTCCGGGAGTACGCAGTATTTT. It is translated as CASSLTVTLAGSGSTQYF.

The genes are TRBV7-2 and TRBJ1-2; D is undetermined. This CDR3 comprises 15 residues. Per the germline V gene, CDR1 is SGHTA and CDR2 is FQGNSA. The V and J ends lost 0 bases and 7 bases respectively, with 15 bases between them. CDR3 sequence reads: CASSLALVNGGGYTF. The CDR3 nucleotides read TGTGCCAGCAGCTTAGCCCTCGTGAACGGCGGTGGCTACACCTTC.

The chain employs TRBV12-1 and TRBJ2-7; the table assigns TRBD1, which was not confirmed against the DNA. TRBV12-1 is shown as a pseudogene. CDR3 length: 17 amino acids. CDR3 DNA: TGTGCCAGCAGCTCTCTTCTTGGGCAGGGGGAAACTTGCGAGCAGTACTTC. This encodes CASSSLLGQGETCEQYF.

The table lists this clone with a few counts. The rearrangement uses TRBV7-2 and TRBJ1-2, with D tentatively TRBD1 (6 bases). Germline V gene sequence: CDR1 SGHTA, CDR2 FQGNSA. The CDR3 has 16 amino acids. Trimming took off 4 bases at V and 2 bases at J, with 17 bases between the two ends. This CDR3 is CASSSRGSDGNYGYTF. The CDR3 DNA sequence: TGTGCCAGCAGCTCCAGGGGCTCGGACGGGAACTATGGCTACACCTTC.

About this clone itself: The limits of the CDR3 on the DNA are not certain, so only TCRdb's listed CDR3 is given. The chain has TRBV5-4 and TRBJ2-1; the table's D gene call, TRBD2, was not cross checked with the DNA. Germline CDR1 reads SGHNT; CDR2 reads YYREEE (reference sequence). The CDR3 has 18 residues if both end residues are counted. The CDR3 protein is CASSFGNGLAGAYNEQFF.

V and J are TRBV7-7 and TRBJ2-5; the match to TRBD2 covers 7 bases. Germline V gives CDR1 SSHAT, CDR2 FNYEAQ (reference sequence). This CDR3 is built from 16 residues. The junction had 10 bases not matched to a gene; V was cut back by 1 base and J by 5 bases. The CDR3 spells CASSLGGTKPGETQYF. CDR3 sequence (DNA): TGTGCCAGCAGCTTAGGGGGGACTAAACCGGGGGAGACCCAGTACTTC.

In this sample, this clone turned up once. The V call is TRBV13, the J call TRBJ1-1; TRBD1 might be the D (6 bases). This CDR3 region has 15 residues. CDR1 and CDR2 (germline): PRHDT, FYEKMQ (reference sequence). Trimming cost V 5 bases and J 4 bases, with 17 bases left between them. CDR3 DNA sequence: TGTGCCAGCAGCGGAAGGGGGGGCACGGTCACTGAAGCTTTCTTT. Translating it yields CASSGRGGTVTEAFF. The full variable domain, rest sourced from reference TRBV13 and TRBJ1-1, is AAGVIQSPRHLIKEKRETATLKCYPIPRHDTVYWYQQGPGQDPQFLISFYEKMQSDKGSIPDRFSAQQFSDYHSELNMSSLELGDSALYFCASSGRGGTVTEAFFGQGTRLTVV.

The V and J genes are TRBV30 and TRBJ1-1; D is ambiguous. Per the germline V gene, CDR1 is GTSNPN and CDR2 is SVGIG (reference sequence). The CDR3 contains 12 residues. CDR3: CTLHGGNTEAFF. CDR3 sequence (DNA): TGTACTCTGCACGGAGGGAACACTGAAGCTTTCTTT.

The rearrangement links TRBV11-3 to TRBJ2-3, with TRBD1 identical over 8 bases. The CDR3 is 16 amino acids. From germline, CDR1 is SGHNT and CDR2 YENEEA. Losses at the gene ends were 5 bases for V and 3 bases for J; bases not matched to a gene: 10. CDR3 sequence: CASSITGGLRTDTQYF. DNA for the CDR3: TGTGCCAGCAGCATTACAGGGGGGCTAAGGACAGATACGCAGTATTTT.